These 20 T cell receptor beta chains came from one sample sequenced in a study of cytomegalovirus exposure and HLA in healthy donors. TCRdb's copy holds only in-frame clones and misses some; the assay was immunoSEQ multiplex PCR. The profile covers tens of thousands of clones, with about 96% appearing a single time and around 1% taken by the ten largest. Sequencing was performed on PBMCs. These receptors all stem from a young woman in good health and CMV-seronegative.

The CDR3 protein is CASSQAGGLAGEQYF. In DNA, the CDR3 is TGCGCCAGCAGCCAAGCGGGCGGACTAGCGGGCGAGCAGTACTTC. V and J are TRBV4-3 and TRBJ2-7, with 11 bases that match TRBD2. The CDR3 runs 15 residues. The germline V gene encodes CDR1 LGHNA and CDR2 YSLEER. With V trimmed by 1 base and J by 6 bases, 5 bases remained unmatched.

With regard to this clone: Different DNA sequences within this sample yield the same CDR3. V gene TRBV7-2 combines with J gene TRBJ1-5, with D perhaps TRBD1 (6 bases). Trimming left V 6 bases short and J 5 bases short, with 11 bases between. The CDR3 totals 13 residues. The germline gives CDR1 SGHTA, CDR2 FQGNSA. The CDR3 DNA reads as TGTGCCAGCAGTGTCAGGGGTGATCAGCCCCAGCATTTT. Translated, it gives CASSVRGDQPQHF. The full variable domain, rest sourced from reference TRBV7-2 and TRBJ1-5, is GAGVSQSPSNKVTEKGKDVELRCDPISGHTALYWYRQSLGQGLEFLIYFQGNSAPDKSGLPSDRFSAERTGGSVSTLTIQRTQQEDSAVYLCASSVRGDQPQHFGDGTRLSIL.

The V and J genes are TRBV18 and TRBJ1-1, with 7 bases matching TRBD1. The CDR3 length is 15 residues. Germline-derived CDR1 and CDR2 are KGHSH and LQKENI. The ends lost 0 bases at V and 1 base at J; junction bases unmatched: 2. This CDR3 is CASSPPRGENTEAFF. CDR3 nucleotide sequence: TGTGCCAGCTCACCACCCAGGGGGGAGAACACTGAAGCTTTCTTT.

The J gene is TRBJ1-4, the V gene TRBV21-1; the table calls TRBD1, which could not be checked here. TRBV21-1 is described as a pseudogene. The CDR3 contains 19 residues. The CDR3 sequence is CASSKRARQGDSCHEKLFF. The CDR3 nucleotides are TGTGCCAGCAGCAAAAGAGCCAGACAGGGGGACTCATGCCATGAAAAACTGTTTTTT.

This chain links TRBV29-1 with TRBJ1-1; D is possibly TRBD1 (6 bases). This CDR3 contains 13 residues. Trimming stripped 4 bases from V and 3 bases from J, with 12 bases between. Germline CDR1 SQVTM, CDR2 ANQGSEA. CDR3 in amino acids: CSVVGGGYTEAFF. The DNA for the CDR3 is TGCAGCGTTGTCGGGGGGGGCTACACTGAAGCTTTCTTT.

V and J are TRBV28 and TRBJ1-2; 7 bases match TRBD1. CDR1 MDHEN and CDR2 SYDVKM come from the germline V gene. The ends lost 5 bases at V and 3 bases at J; junction bases unmatched: 9. The CDR3 is 15 residues long. CDR3 in amino acids: CASSRRDSSHYGYTF. In DNA, the CDR3 is TGTGCCAGCAGTCGCCGGGACAGTTCTCACTATGGCTACACCTTC.

The chain couples TRBV5-1 to TRBJ2-7, with 10 positions matching TRBD1. The V gene end was trimmed by 4 bases and the J gene end by 2 bases; junction bases not matched to a gene: 3. The CDR3 runs 14 residues. Germline CDR1 and CDR2: SGHRS and YFSETQ. The CDR3 bases are TGCGCCAGCAGCCCCGGACAGGGGGCCTACGAGCAGTACTTC. Translated: CASSPGQGAYEQYF.

The V call is TRBV27, the J call TRBJ1-1, with 7 bases lining up with TRBD1. CDR3 length equals 13 residues. Germline CDR1 reads MNHEY; CDR2 reads SMNVEV (reference sequence). The V gene end was trimmed by 6 bases and the J gene end by 0 bases; junction bases not matched to a gene: 1. The CDR3 sequence is CASRGTVNTEAFF. In DNA form, the CDR3 reads TGTGCCAGCAGGGGGACAGTGAACACTGAAGCTTTCTTT.

The rearrangement uses TRBV7-2 and TRBJ2-7, with 10 bases that match TRBD1. The CDR3 has 15 residues. V lost 1 base and J lost 4; bases outside the gene matches: 4. Germline CDR1 reads SGHTA; CDR2 reads FQGNSA. This CDR3 is CASSLVGQGQYEQYF. As DNA, the CDR3 is TGTGCCAGCAGCTTAGTGGGACAGGGGCAATACGAGCAGTACTTC.

This clone appeared once. V and J are TRBV9 and TRBJ1-1; 8 nucleotides align to TRBD1. V lost 4 bases to trimming and J lost 1 base; unmatched junction nucleotides: 3. Germline V CDR1 and CDR2: SGDLS, YYNGEE. CDR3 size: 14 residues. The CDR3 nucleotides read TGTGCCAGCAGCTCGGACAGGGCGAACACTGAAGCTTTCTTT. This gives the protein CASSSDRANTEAFF.

The gene calls are TRBV7-3 and TRBJ2-3; D possibly corresponds to TRBD1 (6 bases). The CDR3 consists of 19 residues. In germline, CDR1 is SGHTA, CDR2 FQGTGA. With 5 bases removed from V and 1 base from J, the gap between germline ends came to 25 bases. This chain's CDR3 is CASSPGAPTGSDRTDTQYF. CDR3 nucleotides: TGTGCCAGCAGCCCAGGGGCCCCCACGGGTTCGGACCGCACAGATACGCAGTATTTT.

V is TRBV28 and J is TRBJ1-2; tentatively, D is TRBD1 (6 bases). The CDR3 extends over 15 amino acids. CDR1 is MDHEN, CDR2 SYDVKM, per germline. Trimming took off 7 bases at V and 2 bases at J, with 17 bases between the two ends. DNA of the CDR3: TGTGCCAGCAACGACCCGGGACACCTCAACTATGGCTACACCTTC. It translates to CASNDPGHLNYGYTF.

This clone was recorded only once. The chain links TRBV21-1 to TRBJ2-5; the table assigns TRBD1, which was not confirmed against the DNA. TRBV21-1 constitutes a pseudogene. This CDR3 comprises 14 residues. The CDR3 DNA is TGTGCCAGCAGCGCGCGGACAGGGCAAGAGACCCAGTACTTC. It encodes CASSARTGQETQYF.

The chain is built from TRBV10-3 and TRBJ2-7; 8 bases are shared with TRBD1. With 3 bases clipped from V and 2 bases from J, the junction kept 3 bases outside the gene matches. CDR1 and CDR2 (germline): ENHRY, SYGVKD. This CDR3 is 14 amino acids long. The CDR3 is CAISDATGAYEQYF. CDR3 nucleotides: TGTGCCATCAGTGATGCGACAGGGGCCTACGAGCAGTACTTC.

The chain joins TRBV5-1 to TRBJ2-7, with D possibly TRBD1 on 5 matching bases. Trimming removed 3 bases at V and 2 bases at J, with 15 bases between. Looked up from germline, CDR1 is SGHRS and CDR2 is YFSETQ. This CDR3 spans 15 amino acids. CDR3: CASSYAGRATYEQYF. CDR3 sequence (DNA): TGCGCCAGCAGCTATGCCGGCAGGGCCACCTACGAGCAGTACTTC.

The V call is TRBV7-2, the J call TRBJ2-7; the D gene is possibly TRBD1 (6 bases). CDR3 length: 14 amino acids. Trimming removed 5 bases at V and 2 bases at J, with 13 bases between. The germline V gene has CDR1 SGHTA and CDR2 FQGNSA. The CDR3 protein is CASSPRGGTYEQYF. Written as DNA, the CDR3 is TGTGCCAGCAGCCCCAGGGGCGGAACCTACGAGCAGTACTTC.

The chain is built from TRBV6-6 and TRBJ1-5; possible D gene TRBD1, 6 bases. The CDR3 runs 13 residues. Germline values: CDR1 MNHNY, CDR2 SVGAGI (reference sequence). V was cut by 7 bases and J by 9 bases, with 16 bases left in between. CDR3 in DNA: TGTGCCAGCACCCTTGGGGGCTCGCGGCCCCAGCATTTT. This sequence encodes CASTLGGSRPQHF.

The V and J genes are TRBV5-4 and TRBJ2-7; TRBD2 matches at 7 bases. The ends lost 4 bases at V and 3 bases at J; junction bases unmatched: 7. CDR3 length: 14 amino acids. Looked up from germline, CDR1 is SGHNT and CDR2 is YYREEE (reference sequence). The CDR3 DNA reads as TGTGCCAGCAGCACCGCGGGAGCCCGCTACGAGCAGTACTTC. Its protein is CASSTAGARYEQYF.

This clone has just one count. The chain links TRBV11-2 to TRBJ2-7; D unclear. This CDR3 has 12 amino acids. Germline loops: CDR1 SGHAT, CDR2 FQNNGV. V was trimmed by 0 bases and J by 4 bases, leaving 4 bases between them. CDR3 protein: CASSLDRYEQYF. The CDR3 DNA follows: TGTGCCAGCAGCTTAGATCGGTACGAGCAGTACTTC.

The J gene is TRBJ2-3, the V gene TRBV7-9, with 9 bases matching TRBD2. The germline V gene has CDR1 SEHNR and CDR2 FQNEAQ (reference sequence). V was clipped by 5 bases and J by 1 base; unmatched bases: 4. CDR3 length equals 15 residues. In nucleotides, the CDR3 is TGTGCCAGCAGCCAGACTAGCGGACGCACAGATACGCAGTATTTT. It is translated as CASSQTSGRTDTQYF.